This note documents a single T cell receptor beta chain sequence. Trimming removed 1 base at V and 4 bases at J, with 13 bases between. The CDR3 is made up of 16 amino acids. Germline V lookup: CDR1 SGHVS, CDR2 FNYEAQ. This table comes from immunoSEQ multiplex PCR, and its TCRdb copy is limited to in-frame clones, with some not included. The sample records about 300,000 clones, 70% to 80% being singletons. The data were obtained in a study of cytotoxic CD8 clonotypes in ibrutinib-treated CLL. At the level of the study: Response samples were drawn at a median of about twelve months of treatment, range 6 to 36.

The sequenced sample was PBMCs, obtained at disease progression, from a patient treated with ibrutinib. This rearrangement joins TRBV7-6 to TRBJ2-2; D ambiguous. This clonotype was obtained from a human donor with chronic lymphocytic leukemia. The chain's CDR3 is CASSLEGTVVTGELFF. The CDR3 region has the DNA TGTGCCAGCAGCTTAGAGGGTACAGTCGTCACCGGGGAGCTGTTTTTT.